This is a list of T cell receptor beta chains from one sample in a study of T cells in localized non-small cell lung cancer. Only in-frame clones appear in the TCRdb table, and some are missing; sequencing was by immunoSEQ multiplex PCR. Seen here are about 40,000 clones, 80% to 85% observed once, and the top ten hold around 6.6%. This specimen was peripheral blood mononuclear cells, taken before any cancer treatment. All receptors derive from a male donor older than 55 with stage II lung adenocarcinoma. Each CDR3 is given with its conserved first and last residue. D genes are given only for firm matches. Expanded clones get a size class; other rows say once, few or many, or leave the size out.

TRBJ2-1,TRBD1,NA,TRBV6-5,TGTGCCAGCAATCCAGGGGGTACGGGTGAGCAGTTCTTC,CASNPGGTGEQFF
TRBJ1-1,NA,few,TRBV20-1,TGCAGTGCTGCGCCGTTCCTTGAAGCTTTCTTT,CSAAPFLEAFF
TRBJ1-5,NA,NA,TRBV6-1,TGTGCCAGCAGCGGACGTGGGGCGGGTCAGCCCCAGCATTTT,CASSGRGAGQPQHF
TRBJ2-1,TRBD1,once,TRBV7-3,TGTGCCAGCAGCGAAGTCGACAGGGGGTCCTACAATGAGCAGTTCTTC,CASSEVDRGSYNEQFF
TRBJ2-3,NA,NA,TRBV30,TGTGCCTGGGGGTGGGACATTGGCACAGATACGCAGTATTTT,CAWGWDIGTDTQYF
TRBJ2-1,NA,few,TRBV29-1,TGCAGCGTCAAGGGCGATAGGTATGAGCAGTTCTTC,CSVKGDRYEQFF
TRBJ2-3,TRBD2,NA,TRBV14,TGTGCCAGCAGCCCCGGCAGCGGGAGGGGCGCAGATACGCAGTATTTT,CASSPGSGRGADTQYF
TRBJ2-2,NA,NA,TRBV5-1,TGCGCCAGCAGCTTGGCGGGGGCCAAAACCGGGGAGCTGTTTTTT,CASSLAGAKTGELFF
TRBJ1-1,NA,NA,TRBV18,TGTGCCAGCTCACCTCAAGGGGGAAACACTGAAGCTTTCTTT,CASSPQGGNTEAFF
TRBJ1-1,NA,few,TRBV14,TGTGCCAGCAGCCTCCTCCGATCGAACACTGAAGCTTTCTTT,CASSLLRSNTEAFF
TRBJ2-2,NA,NA,TRBV10-3,TGTGCCACCGGGGGGGACAGCGTAAGAACCGGGGAGCTGTTTTTT,CATGGDSVRTGELFF
TRBJ2-5,NA,NA,TRBV19,TGTGCCAGTAGTGGGCTATCAGCAGGGGAAGAGACCCAGTACTTC,CASSGLSAGEETQYF
TRBJ2-3,NA,NA,TRBV5-1,TGCGCCACCAGTAGGGGGGAGAGCACAGATACGCAGTATTTT,CATSRGESTDTQYF
TRBJ2-7,TRBD1,NA,TRBV4-1,TGCGCCAGCAGCCTTACTACAGGGGTCGAGCAGTACTTC,CASSLTTGVEQYF
TRBJ1-1,NA,NA,TRBV6-5,TGTGCCAGCAGTTACCGTGGAGGGATTACTGAAGCTTTCTTT,CASSYRGGITEAFF
TRBJ2-7,TRBD1,NA,TRBV10-3,TGTGCCATCAGTGGCTCCGGGACAGGGGACTCCGAGCAGTACTTC,CAISGSGTGDSEQYF